Listed below are T cell receptor beta chains from one sample, sequenced in a study of blood T cell repertoires in COVID-19. Sequenced by immunoSEQ multiplex PCR; TCRdb stores in-frame clones only, minus some. The profile shows about 150,000 clones, around 79% of them singletons. The sample consisted of peripheral blood. The receptor source for this set is a man older than 75 with acute or convalescent COVID-19. Each CDR3 is given with its conserved first and last residue. Each record gives: clone size, D gene, J gene, V gene, CDR3 protein, CDR3 DNA. A D gene is named only where the DNA matches it firmly. Expanded clones get a size class; other rows say once, few or many, or leave the size out.

clone_size: NA
d_call: TRBD1
j_call: TRBJ1-4
v_call: TRBV10-3
cdr3_aa: CAISGQGGEKLFF
cdr3_nt: TGTGCCATCAGTGGACAGGGTGGTGAAAAACTGTTTTTT

clone_size: NA
d_call: TRBD1
j_call: TRBJ1-1
v_call: TRBV5-1
cdr3_aa: CASSLGGQGMNTEAFF
cdr3_nt: TGCGCCAGCAGCTTGGGAGGACAGGGGATGAACACTGAAGCTTTCTTT

clone_size: NA
d_call: TRBD2
j_call: TRBJ2-1
v_call: TRBV5-8
cdr3_aa: CASSLSGALSYNEQFF
cdr3_nt: TGTGCCAGCAGCTTAAGCGGGGCCTTATCCTACAATGAGCAGTTCTTC

clone_size: NA
d_call: TRBD1
j_call: TRBJ1-2
v_call: TRBV5-1
cdr3_aa: CASSPGGRGPLSGGYTF
cdr3_nt: TGCGCCAGCAGCCCAGGGGGACGGGGGCCCCTCTCGGGCGGCTACACCTTC

clone_size: NA
d_call: TRBD2
j_call: TRBJ2-2
v_call: TRBV10-3
cdr3_aa: CAISRLAGATGELFF
cdr3_nt: TGTGCCATCAGTAGACTAGCGGGGGCCACCGGGGAGCTGTTTTTT

clone_size: NA
d_call: TRBD1
j_call: TRBJ1-2
v_call: TRBV19
cdr3_aa: CASSMGTAFGYGYTF
cdr3_nt: TGTGCCAGTAGTATGGGGACAGCCTTTGGGTATGGCTACACCTTC

clone_size: medium-sized
d_call: NA
j_call: TRBJ2-2
v_call: TRBV11-2
cdr3_aa: CASKRAGTGELFF
cdr3_nt: TGTGCCAGCAAGCGGGCAGGCACCGGGGAGCTGTTTTTT

clone_size: NA
d_call: TRBD1
j_call: TRBJ1-2
v_call: TRBV7-9
cdr3_aa: CASSLAQGADGYTF
cdr3_nt: TGTGCCAGCAGCTTAGCGCAGGGGGCGGACGGCTACACCTTC

clone_size: NA
d_call: TRBD2
j_call: TRBJ2-3
v_call: TRBV5-1
cdr3_aa: CASSSTSGGATDTQYF
cdr3_nt: TGCGCCAGCAGCTCGACTAGCGGGGGGGCAACAGATACGCAGTATTTT

clone_size: NA
d_call: NA
j_call: TRBJ1-6
v_call: TRBV27
cdr3_aa: CASSLSSGFNLHF
cdr3_nt: TGTGCCAGCAGTTTATCTTCCGGGTTCAATCTCCACTTT

clone_size: once
d_call: NA
j_call: TRBJ2-6
v_call: TRBV7-6
cdr3_aa: CASSLRAGNSGANVLTF
cdr3_nt: TGTGCCAGCAGCTTAAGGGCGGGAAATTCTGGGGCCAACGTCCTGACTTTC

clone_size: NA
d_call: TRBD1
j_call: TRBJ1-2
v_call: TRBV5-4
cdr3_aa: CASSTPGGADYGYTF
cdr3_nt: TGTGCCAGCAGCACCCCAGGGGGAGCCGACTATGGCTACACCTTC

clone_size: NA
d_call: NA
j_call: TRBJ2-5
v_call: TRBV5-5
cdr3_aa: CASSPRQSQETQYF
cdr3_nt: TGTGCCAGCAGCCCCCGACAGTCACAAGAGACCCAGTACTTC

clone_size: NA
d_call: NA
j_call: TRBJ2-5
v_call: TRBV7-2
cdr3_aa: CASSLSGAQETQYF
cdr3_nt: TGTGCCAGCAGCTTAAGCGGAGCCCAAGAGACCCAGTACTTC

clone_size: many
d_call: NA
j_call: TRBJ2-1
v_call: TRBV29-1
cdr3_aa: CSHTRQVEQFF
cdr3_nt: TGCAGCCATACCAGACAGGTCGAGCAGTTCTTC

clone_size: few
d_call: NA
j_call: TRBJ2-5
v_call: TRBV7-8
cdr3_aa: CASLVSRLGISAGQETQYF
cdr3_nt: TGTGCCAGTTTAGTATCCCGCCTAGGCATCTCAGCTGGGCAAGAGACCCAGTACTTC

clone_size: NA
d_call: NA
j_call: TRBJ1-3
v_call: TRBV6-4
cdr3_aa: CASSDWRDTIYF
cdr3_nt: TGTGCCAGCAGTGACTGGCGGGACACCATATATTTT

clone_size: NA
d_call: TRBD1
j_call: TRBJ2-3
v_call: TRBV2
cdr3_aa: CASSPQGDVADTQYF
cdr3_nt: TGTGCCAGCAGTCCACAGGGGGACGTCGCAGATACGCAGTATTTT

clone_size: NA
d_call: TRBD1
j_call: TRBJ2-1
v_call: TRBV4-3
cdr3_aa: CASSQDDGTGVYDEQFF
cdr3_nt: TGCGCCAGCAGCCAAGATGACGGGACAGGGGTATATGATGAGCAGTTCTTC

clone_size: NA
d_call: NA
j_call: TRBJ1-1
v_call: TRBV23-1
cdr3_aa: CARTGTEAFF
cdr3_nt: TGCGCCAGGACAGGCACTGAAGCTTTCTTT

clone_size: NA
d_call: TRBD1
j_call: TRBJ2-1
v_call: TRBV2
cdr3_aa: CASKGTGGYEQFF
cdr3_nt: TGTGCCAGCAAGGGGACAGGGGGCTATGAGCAGTTCTTC

clone_size: NA
d_call: NA
j_call: TRBJ2-3
v_call: TRBV18
cdr3_aa: CASSPPTDTQYF
cdr3_nt: TGTGCCAGCTCTCCCCCGACAGATACGCAGTATTTT

clone_size: NA
d_call: NA
j_call: TRBJ1-2
v_call: TRBV2
cdr3_aa: CASSGRLVNYGYTF
cdr3_nt: TGTGCCAGCAGTGGACGACTCGTTAACTATGGCTACACCTTC

clone_size: NA
d_call: NA
j_call: TRBJ2-1
v_call: TRBV19
cdr3_aa: CASSAVSAGYNEQFF
cdr3_nt: TGTGCCAGTAGTGCGGTCTCGGCCGGCTACAATGAGCAGTTCTTC

clone_size: NA
d_call: TRBD1
j_call: TRBJ1-2
v_call: TRBV5-4
cdr3_aa: CASSGGTDLYGYTF
cdr3_nt: TGTGCCAGCAGCGGGGGGACAGATCTCTATGGCTACACCTTC

clone_size: NA
d_call: TRBD1
j_call: TRBJ1-2
v_call: TRBV6-5
cdr3_aa: CASSLDRDYGYTF
cdr3_nt: TGTGCCAGCAGCCTGGACAGGGACTATGGCTACACCTTC

clone_size: few
d_call: NA
j_call: TRBJ2-1
v_call: TRBV6-5
cdr3_aa: CASNPLASAYNEQFF
cdr3_nt: TGTGCCAGCAACCCATTGGCCAGTGCCTACAATGAGCAGTTCTTC